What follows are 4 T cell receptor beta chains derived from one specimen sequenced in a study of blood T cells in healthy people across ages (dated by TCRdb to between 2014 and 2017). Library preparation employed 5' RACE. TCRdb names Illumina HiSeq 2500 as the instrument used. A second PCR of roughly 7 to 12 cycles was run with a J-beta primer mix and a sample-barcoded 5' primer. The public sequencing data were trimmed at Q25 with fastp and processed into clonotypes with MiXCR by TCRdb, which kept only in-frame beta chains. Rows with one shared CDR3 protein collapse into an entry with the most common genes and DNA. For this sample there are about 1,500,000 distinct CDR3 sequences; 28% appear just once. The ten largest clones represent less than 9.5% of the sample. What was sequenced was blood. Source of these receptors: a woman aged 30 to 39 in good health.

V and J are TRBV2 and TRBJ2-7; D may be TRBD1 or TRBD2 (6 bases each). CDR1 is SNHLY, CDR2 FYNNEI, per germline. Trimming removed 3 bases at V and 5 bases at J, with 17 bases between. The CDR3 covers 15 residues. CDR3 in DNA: TGTGCCAGCAGTGAGCGGAGGGGGGTATCCAACGAGCAGTACTTC. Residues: CASSERRGVSNEQYF.

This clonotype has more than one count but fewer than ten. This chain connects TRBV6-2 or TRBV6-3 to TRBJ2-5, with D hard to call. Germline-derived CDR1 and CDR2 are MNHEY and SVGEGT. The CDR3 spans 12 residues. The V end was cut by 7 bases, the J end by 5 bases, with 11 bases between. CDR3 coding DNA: TGTGCCAGCAAGGCCAGTTTGGAGACCCAGTACTTC. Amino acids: CASKASLETQYF.

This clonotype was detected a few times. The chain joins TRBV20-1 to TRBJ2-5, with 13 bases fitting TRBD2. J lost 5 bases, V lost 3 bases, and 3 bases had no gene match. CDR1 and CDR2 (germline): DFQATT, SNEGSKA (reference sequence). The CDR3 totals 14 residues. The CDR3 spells CSARGTSGVETQYF. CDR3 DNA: TGCAGTGCTAGGGGGACTAGCGGGGTCGAGACCCAGTACTTC.

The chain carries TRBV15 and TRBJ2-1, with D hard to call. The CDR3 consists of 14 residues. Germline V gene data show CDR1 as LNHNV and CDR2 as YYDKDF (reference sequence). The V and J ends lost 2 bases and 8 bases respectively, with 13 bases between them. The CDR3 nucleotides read TGTGCCACCAGCAGAAATCCTAGACCCGATGAGCAGTTCTTC. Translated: CATSRNPRPDEQFF.